Listed here are 10 T cell receptor beta chains from one sample, sequenced in a study of shared clonotypes between healthy human individuals. TCRdb keeps only in-frame clones here, not all; method: immunoSEQ multiplex PCR. The table includes roughly 1,600,000 clones, approximately 98.5% detected once. What was sequenced was naive CD4+ T cells sorted from blood. The sample's subset: CD45RA+ positively selected. These receptors all come from a man aged 25-45 years in good health.

The chain couples TRBV2 to TRBJ2-5; weak D call: TRBD2 (6 bases). In germline, CDR1 is SNHLY, CDR2 FYNNEI. The CDR3 runs to 13 residues. V dropped 5 bases and J dropped 5 bases, with 12 bases sitting between them. CDR3 nucleotides: TGTGCCAGCAGTACGACTAGGGTGGAGACCCAGTACTTC. Protein sequence: CASSTTRVETQYF. Drawing the rest from reference TRBV2 and TRBJ2-5, the complete variable domain is EPEVTQTPSHQVTQMGQEVILRCVPISNHLYFYWYRQILGQKVEFLVSFYNNEISEKSEIFDDQFSVERPDGSNFTLKIRSTKLEDSAMYFCASSTTRVETQYFGPGTRLLVL.

The rearrangement uses TRBV14 and TRBJ2-2; possibly TRBD1 for D (5 bases). The germline V and J ends were trimmed by 1 base and 7 bases, with 10 bases remaining between them. Germline V CDR1 and CDR2: SGHDN, FVKESK. CDR3 length: 14 residues. In DNA form, the CDR3 reads TGTGCCAGCAGCCAAGTAAAGGGGATCGGGGAGCTGTTTTTT. Translated, it gives CASSQVKGIGELFF.

The chain employs TRBV10-3 and TRBJ2-2, with a weak D call TRBD2 (5 bases). In germline, CDR1 is ENHRY, CDR2 SYGVKD. The CDR3 is made up of 14 amino acids. Trimming cost V 7 bases and J 3 bases, with 12 bases left between them. The CDR3 DNA reads TGTGCCATCACGGGGTGGGGAGACACCGGGGAGCTGTTTTTT. It codes for CAITGWGDTGELFF.

The genes are TRBV14 and TRBJ2-4; 8 bases are a match to TRBD1. V shed 4 bases and J 8 bases; nucleotides not matched to a gene: 4. CDR1 is SGHDN, CDR2 FVKESK, per germline. The CDR3 length is 13 residues. The CDR3 loop is CASSRNRGDIQYF. CDR3 in DNA: TGTGCCAGCAGCCGGAACAGGGGGGACATTCAGTACTTC.

The rearrangement uses TRBV15 and TRBJ2-2; D perhaps matches TRBD2 (5 bases). Trimming stripped 1 base from V and 4 bases from J, with 13 bases between. The length of the CDR3 is 16 residues. Germline V gene lookup returns CDR1 LNHNV and CDR2 YYDKDF (reference sequence). Here the CDR3 reads CATSRGNSALTGELFF. The CDR3 nucleotides read TGTGCCACCAGCAGAGGGAATAGCGCACTCACCGGGGAGCTGTTTTTT.

J is TRBJ1-1 and V is TRBV27, with TRBD1 identical over 8 bases. Germline V gives CDR1 MNHEY, CDR2 SMNVEV (reference sequence). With V trimmed by 1 base and J by 9 bases, 7 bases remained unmatched. This CDR3 region has 14 residues. CDR3 residues: CASSLYRQGAKAFF. DNA for the CDR3: TGTGCCAGCAGTTTATATAGGCAGGGGGCAAAAGCTTTCTTT.

This chain links TRBV28 with TRBJ2-1; TRBD2 matches at 14 bases. Germline CDR1 reads MDHEN; CDR2 reads SYDVKM. The CDR3 runs 15 residues. V lost 6 bases to trimming and J lost 6 bases; unmatched junction nucleotides: 4. The CDR3 DNA is TGTGCCAGCAGAACCGGGACTAGCGGGAGCAATGAGCAGTTCTTC. Translated: CASRTGTSGSNEQFF.

A word on this clone: The identical CDR3 is also encoded by other nucleotide sequences in the sample. This chain joins TRBV5-4 and TRBJ2-7; no definite D call. Germline loops: CDR1 SGHNT, CDR2 YYREEE (reference sequence). There are 12 residues in the CDR3. Between the trimmed V and J ends, which lost 3 bases and 4 bases, there was a span of 8 bases. The CDR3 loop reads CASSSDSYEQYF. The CDR3 DNA sequence: TGTGCCAGCAGCTCTGACTCGTACGAGCAGTACTTC.

This chain links TRBV11-2 with TRBJ2-5; TRBD1 might be the D (7 bases). The CDR3 consists of 15 residues. V lost 4 bases, J lost 5 bases, and 17 bases lay in between. Germline CDR1 reads SGHAT; CDR2 reads FQNNGV. CDR3 residues: CASSSGGGSRETQYF. CDR3 bases: TGTGCCAGCAGCTCTGGAGGGGGCAGTCGGGAGACCCAGTACTTC.

The gene calls are TRBV7-8 and TRBJ2-3; TRBD2 agrees at 10 bases. The V and J ends lost 6 bases and 5 bases, in that order; junction bases with no gene match: 11. CDR1 is SGHVS and CDR2 is FQNEAQ in the germline V gene. This CDR3 comprises 16 residues. CDR3 in DNA: TGTGCCAGCAGTTATAATAGCGGGAGGTTTGAAGATACGCAGTATTTT. This gives the protein CASSYNSGRFEDTQYF.